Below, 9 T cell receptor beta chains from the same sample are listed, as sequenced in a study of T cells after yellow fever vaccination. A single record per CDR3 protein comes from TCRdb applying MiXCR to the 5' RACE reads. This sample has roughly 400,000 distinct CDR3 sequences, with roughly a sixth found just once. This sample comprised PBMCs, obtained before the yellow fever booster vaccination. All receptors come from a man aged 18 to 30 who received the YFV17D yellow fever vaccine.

CDR3 nucleotide sequence: TGTGCCAGCAGTTTCCAGGGGCAGGCGGGGTCCTATGGCTACACCTTC. It yields the protein CASSFQGQAGSYGYTF. This chain connects TRBV27 to TRBJ1-2; tentatively, D is TRBD1 (6 bases). This CDR3 region has 16 residues. The V gene lost 3 bases and the J gene lost 4 bases, with 18 bases spanning the gap. Germline assignment: CDR1 MNHEY and CDR2 SMNVEV (reference sequence).

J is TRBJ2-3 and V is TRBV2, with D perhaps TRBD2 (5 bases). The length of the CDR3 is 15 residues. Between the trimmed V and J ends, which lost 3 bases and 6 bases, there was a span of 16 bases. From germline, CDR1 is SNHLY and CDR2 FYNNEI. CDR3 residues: CASSELGLASDTQYF. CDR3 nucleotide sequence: TGTGCCAGCAGTGAGTTAGGGCTAGCCTCCGATACGCAGTATTTT.

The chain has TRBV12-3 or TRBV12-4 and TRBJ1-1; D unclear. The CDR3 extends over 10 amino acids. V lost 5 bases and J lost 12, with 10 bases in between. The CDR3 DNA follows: TGTGCCAGCAGTAGGACGAGCCCTTTCTTT. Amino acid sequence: CASSRTSPFF.

In nucleotides, the CDR3 is TGTGCCAGCAGTTACCCCGACAGGGGCGGCAGTCAGCCCCAGCATTTT. This gives the protein CASSYPDRGGSQPQHF. The chain joins TRBV6-2 or TRBV6-3 to TRBJ1-5, with 8 bases that match TRBD1. The J segment lost 6 bases and the V segment lost 2 bases, leaving 9 bases of the junction unmatched. The CDR3 contains 16 residues. Per germline, CDR1 MNHEY and CDR2 SVGEGT.

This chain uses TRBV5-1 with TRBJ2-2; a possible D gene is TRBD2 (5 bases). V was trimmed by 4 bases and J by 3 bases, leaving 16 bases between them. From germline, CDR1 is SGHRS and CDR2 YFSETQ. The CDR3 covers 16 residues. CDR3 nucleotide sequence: TGCGCCAGCAGCCTCCTTATGATGCGGGACACCGGGGAGCTGTTTTTT. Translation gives CASSLLMMRDTGELFF.

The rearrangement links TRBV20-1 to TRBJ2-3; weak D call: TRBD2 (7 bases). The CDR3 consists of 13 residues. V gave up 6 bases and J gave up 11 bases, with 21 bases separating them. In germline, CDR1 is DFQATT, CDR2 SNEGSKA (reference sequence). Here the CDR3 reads CSASRGPAPLQYF. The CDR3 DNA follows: TGCAGTGCCTCGCGGGGGCCCGCGCCTCTGCAGTATTTT.

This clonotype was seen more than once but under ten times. CDR3 in amino acids: CSARNPFSYEQYV. CDR3 coding DNA: TGCAGTGCTAGAAATCCCTTTTCCTACGAGCAGTACGTC. This sequence joins TRBV20-1 and TRBJ2-7; D not certain. From germline, CDR1 is DFQATT and CDR2 SNEGSKA (reference sequence). The V end lost 2 bases, the J end lost 1 base, and 9 bases lay between the germline ends. This CDR3 region has 13 residues.

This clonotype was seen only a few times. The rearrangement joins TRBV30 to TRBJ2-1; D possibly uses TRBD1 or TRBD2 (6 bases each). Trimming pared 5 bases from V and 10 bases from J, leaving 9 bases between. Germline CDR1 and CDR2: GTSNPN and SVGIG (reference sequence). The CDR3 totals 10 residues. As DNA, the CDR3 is TGTGCCTGGGGAGGGGGAGAGCAGTTCTTC. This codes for CAWGGGEQFF.

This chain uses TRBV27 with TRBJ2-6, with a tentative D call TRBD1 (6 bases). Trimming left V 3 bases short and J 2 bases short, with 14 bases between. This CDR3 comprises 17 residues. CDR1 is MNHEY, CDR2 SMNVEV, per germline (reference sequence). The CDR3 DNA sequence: TGTGCCAGCAGTTTCTTATCTGGGGGCGCTGGGGCCAACGTCCTGACTTTC. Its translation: CASSFLSGGAGANVLTF. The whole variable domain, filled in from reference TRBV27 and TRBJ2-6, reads EAQVTQNPRYLITVTGKKLTVTCSQNMNHEYMSWYRQDPGLGLRQIYYSMNVEVTDKGDVPEGYKVSRKEKRNFPLILESPSPNQTSLYFCASSFLSGGAGANVLTFGAGSRLTVL.